This T cell receptor (beta chain) was sequenced for a study of cytomegalovirus exposure and HLA in healthy donors. Study-level information: In a previous analysis, some 120 million unique TCR beta sequences were found from 170 million or so T cells. Study observations and caveats: Several of the most significant clusters appeared, in a later analysis, to be linked to common viral pathogens.

As regards this clone: As yet, its antigen is unknown.

The PCR contained 60 Vbeta and 13 Jbeta primers. Generated by immunoSEQ multiplex PCR, the TCRdb table keeps only in-frame clones and is missing some. The sample yields 150,000 or so clones, 75% to 85% seen once. The CDR3 runs to 17 residues. V lost 2 bases to trimming and J lost 7 bases; unmatched junction nucleotides: 13. CDR1 and CDR2 (germline): KGHSH, LQKENI. The TCR comes from a woman aged 18-29 years in good health and CMV-seropositive. The chain has TRBV18 and TRBJ1-2; 10 bases agree with TRBD1. The sequenced material came from PBMCs. The CDR3 sequence: CASSPRQGAGSAGGYTF. The CDR3 coding sequence is TGTGCCAGCTCACCAAGACAGGGGGCTGGGTCCGCGGGTGGCTACACCTTC.